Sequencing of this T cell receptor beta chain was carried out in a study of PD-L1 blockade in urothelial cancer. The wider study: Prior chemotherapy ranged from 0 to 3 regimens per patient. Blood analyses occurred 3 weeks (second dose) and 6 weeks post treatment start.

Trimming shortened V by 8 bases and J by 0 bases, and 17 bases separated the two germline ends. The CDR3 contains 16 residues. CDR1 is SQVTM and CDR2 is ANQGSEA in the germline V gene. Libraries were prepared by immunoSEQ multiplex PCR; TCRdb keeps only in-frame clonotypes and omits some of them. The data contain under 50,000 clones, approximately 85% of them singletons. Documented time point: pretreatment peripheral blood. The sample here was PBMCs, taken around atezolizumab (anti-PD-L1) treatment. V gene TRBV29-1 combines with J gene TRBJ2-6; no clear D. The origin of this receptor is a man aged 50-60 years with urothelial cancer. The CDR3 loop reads CSIERGGSSGANVLTF. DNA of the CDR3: TGCAGCATCGAAAGAGGCGGTAGCTCTGGGGCCAACGTCCTGACTTTC.